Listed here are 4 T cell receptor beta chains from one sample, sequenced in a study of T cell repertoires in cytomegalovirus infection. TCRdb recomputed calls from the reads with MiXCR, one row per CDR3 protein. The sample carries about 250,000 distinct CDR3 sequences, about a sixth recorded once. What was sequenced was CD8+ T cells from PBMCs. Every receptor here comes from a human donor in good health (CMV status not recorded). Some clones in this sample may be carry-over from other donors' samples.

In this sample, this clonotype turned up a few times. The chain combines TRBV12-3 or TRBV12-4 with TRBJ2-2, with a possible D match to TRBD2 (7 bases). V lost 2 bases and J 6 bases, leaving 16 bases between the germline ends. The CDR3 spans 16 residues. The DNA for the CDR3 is TGTGCCAGCAGTTTAAGAGGGGGGGGGCATTCCGGGGAGCTGTTTTTT. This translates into CASSLRGGGHSGELFF.

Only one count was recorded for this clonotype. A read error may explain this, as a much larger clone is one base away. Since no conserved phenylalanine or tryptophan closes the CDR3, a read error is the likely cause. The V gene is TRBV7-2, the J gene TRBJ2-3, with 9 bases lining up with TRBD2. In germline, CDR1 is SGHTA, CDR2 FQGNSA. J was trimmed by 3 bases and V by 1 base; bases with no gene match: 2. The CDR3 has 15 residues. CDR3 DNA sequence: TGTGCCAGCAGCTTAGGCGGGGGGGCTACAGATACGCAGTATTAT. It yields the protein CASSLGGGATDTQYY.

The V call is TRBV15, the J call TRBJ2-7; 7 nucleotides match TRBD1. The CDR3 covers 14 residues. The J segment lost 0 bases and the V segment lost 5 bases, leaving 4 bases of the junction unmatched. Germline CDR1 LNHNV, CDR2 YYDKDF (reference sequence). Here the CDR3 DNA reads TGTGCCACCAGCGAAGACAGGGCCTCCTACGAGCAGTACTTC. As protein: CATSEDRASYEQYF.

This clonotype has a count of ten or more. CDR3 amino acids: CASSPRGQGGGTEAFF. Here the CDR3 DNA reads TGTGCCAGCAGCCCACGAGGACAGGGCGGCGGCACTGAAGCTTTCTTT. The rearrangement joins TRBV7-6 to TRBJ1-1; 8 bases are shared with TRBD1. The J segment lost 4 bases and the V segment lost 5 bases, leaving 12 bases of the junction unmatched. The CDR3 sequence is 16 residues long. Germline values: CDR1 SGHVS, CDR2 FNYEAQ.